This TCR beta chain was found in a study of blood T cell repertoires in COVID-19. TCRdb's copy holds only in-frame clones and misses some; the assay was immunoSEQ multiplex PCR. The data hold 200,000 to 250,000 clones, with 65% to 90% observed a single time. Germline CDR1 and CDR2: LNHDA and SQIVND (reference sequence). V was clipped by 6 bases and J by 7 bases; unmatched bases: 8. The CDR3 totals 14 residues. The count of this clone is one. The source is a woman between 65 and 79 years old with COVID-19, enrolled during active disease. Sequences were obtained from peripheral blood. The rearrangement uses TRBV19 and TRBJ2-3; TRBD1 matches 9 bases. This CDR3 reads CASSRTGEPNTQYF. The CDR3 nucleotides read TGTGCCAGTAGCCGGACAGGGGAACCCAATACGCAGTATTTT. Looking up the rest from reference TRBV19 and TRBJ2-3 gives the full variable domain: DGGITQSPKYLFRKEGQNVTLSCEQNLNHDAMYWYRQDPGQGLRLIYYSQIVNDFQKGDIAEGYSVSREKKESFPLTVTSAQKNPTAFYLCASSRTGEPNTQYFGPGTRLTVL.